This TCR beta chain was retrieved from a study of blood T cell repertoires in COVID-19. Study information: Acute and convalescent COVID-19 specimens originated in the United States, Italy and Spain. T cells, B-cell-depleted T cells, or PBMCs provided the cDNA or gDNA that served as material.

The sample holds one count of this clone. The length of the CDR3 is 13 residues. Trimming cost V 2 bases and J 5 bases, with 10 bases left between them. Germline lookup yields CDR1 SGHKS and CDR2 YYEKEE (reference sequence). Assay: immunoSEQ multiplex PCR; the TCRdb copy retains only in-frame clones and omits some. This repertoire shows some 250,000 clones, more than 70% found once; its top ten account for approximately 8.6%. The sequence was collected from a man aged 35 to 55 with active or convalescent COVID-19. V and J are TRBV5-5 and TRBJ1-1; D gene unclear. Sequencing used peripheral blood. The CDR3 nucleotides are TGTGCCAGCAGCTTCGCGGGTGAGACTGAAGCTTTCTTT. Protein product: CASSFAGETEAFF.